These 7 T cell receptor beta chains share one sample of origin, sequenced in a study. In TCRdb, the RT-PCR reads were re-called with MiXCR into one record per CDR3 protein. The table has more than 550,000 distinct CDR3 sequences, 12% to 15% seen once; the top ten hold roughly 4%. Sequenced input: memory CD4+ T cells from blood. The receptors shown here come from a female donor in good health, serving as a healthy control.

This clonotype was seen a handful of times. This chain connects TRBV6-2 or TRBV6-3 to TRBJ2-3; D not certain. Trimming pared 6 bases from V and 3 bases from J, leaving 10 bases between. Germline CDR1 reads MNHEY; CDR2 reads SVGEGT. This CDR3 contains 13 residues. CDR3 amino acids: CASRLSRTDTQYF. The CDR3 region has the DNA TGTGCCAGCAGATTAAGTAGAACAGATACGCAGTATTTT.

This clonotype was seen at least ten times. The V call is TRBV12-3 or TRBV12-4, the J call TRBJ1-2; D is undetermined. CDR3 length equals 12 residues. Trimming stripped 3 bases from V and 8 bases from J, with 10 bases between. The CDR3 DNA sequence: TGTGCCAGCAGTTTGAGCTCGCTGGGCTACACCTTC. It translates to CASSLSSLGYTF.

This clonotype was seen a handful of times. The chain has TRBV7-2 and TRBJ2-3; tentatively, D is TRBD2 (6 bases). V lost 2 bases to trimming and J lost 0 bases, with 9 bases between them. The CDR3 sequence is 15 residues long. From germline, CDR1 is SGHTA and CDR2 FQGNSA. The CDR3 region has the DNA TGTGCCAGCAGCTTAATAGCGGTTAGCACAGATACGCAGTATTTT. Its protein product is CASSLIAVSTDTQYF.

The rearrangement joins TRBV27 to TRBJ1-4; 7 bases fit TRBD1. CDR1 and CDR2 from the germline V gene are MNHEY and SMNVEV (reference sequence). CDR3 length: 13 amino acids. Unmatched junction bases numbered 8, after V lost 8 bases and J lost 8 bases. In DNA form, the CDR3 reads TGTGCCAGCTGTCCTCCAGGGGGGGAAAAACTGTTTTTT. Amino acids: CASCPPGGEKLFF.

This clonotype was counted at least ten times. This sequence joins TRBV6-5 and TRBJ2-1, with D perhaps matching TRBD1 (6 bases). The CDR3 has 15 residues. The V end lost 5 bases, the J end lost 0 bases, and 11 bases lay between the germline ends. From germline, CDR1 is MNHEY and CDR2 SVGAGI. This chain's CDR3 is CASSTGYGSYNEQFF. Here the CDR3 DNA reads TGTGCCAGCAGTACAGGGTATGGCTCCTACAATGAGCAGTTCTTC.

The table lists this clonotype with many counts. The J gene is TRBJ1-1, the V gene TRBV6-6; no definite D call. V dropped 4 bases and J dropped 6 bases, with 12 bases sitting between them. The length of the CDR3 is 13 residues. The V gene's germline CDR1 is MNHNY and CDR2 SVGAGI (reference sequence). CDR3 region: CASSLPTYSEAFF. In DNA form, the CDR3 reads TGTGCCAGCAGTTTACCAACCTACTCTGAAGCTTTCTTT.

This clonotype was recorded many times. The rearrangement uses TRBV12-3 or TRBV12-4 and TRBJ2-4, with TRBD1 matching over 10 bases. J was trimmed by 2 bases and V by 4 bases; bases with no gene match: 5. This CDR3 is 16 amino acids long. The CDR3 DNA reads as TGTGCCAGCAGTTCCGGACAGGGGGGGACCAAAAACATTCAGTACTTC. Protein: CASSSGQGGTKNIQYF.